Below, 15 T cell receptor beta chains from the same sample are listed, as sequenced in a study of regulatory T cells in long-lasting Graves disease. Sequencing libraries for TCR beta were prepared with iRepertoire HTBI primers and Arm-PCR of CDR3 regions. MiXCR, run by TCRdb on the multiplex PCR reads, gives a single entry per CDR3 protein. The sample has more than 350,000 distinct CDR3 sequences, under 15% seen once. The time point denotes: newly diagnosed GD, antithyroid drugs for less than 3 months. With RNA extracted from PBMCs as input, the TCR library was made. The sample was also reused in another study, on T cells in Graves' hyperthyroidism and ophthalmopathy.

Sequencing was performed on peripheral blood mononuclear cells (PBMCs), taken at new diagnosis, from a patient treated with antithyroid drugs. The source of these receptors is a woman younger than 45 with Graves disease.

The chain employs TRBV6-1 and TRBJ1-5, with D perhaps TRBD1 (5 bases). Germline CDR1 and CDR2: MNHNS and SASEGT. The ends were cut back, 5 bases at V and 2 bases at J, with 22 bases in the middle. This CDR3 is 18 amino acids long. In DNA, the CDR3 is TGTGCCAGCAGTAGCCGACCGGACAACCCGGGAGGCAATCAGCCCCAGCATTTT. Protein product: CASSSRPDNPGGNQPQHF.

This clonotype was observed many times. The chain couples TRBV28 to TRBJ2-5; tentative D call: TRBD2 (7 bases). The ends were cut back, 3 bases at V and 6 bases at J, with 20 bases in the middle. The CDR3 has 16 amino acids. Germline V CDR1 and CDR2: MDHEN, SYDVKM. CDR3 coding DNA: TGTGCCAGCAGTTTCCCCCCCCGCGGGGGCTCGAAGACCCAGTACTTC. Its protein product is CASSFPPRGGSKTQYF. The full variable domain, completed using reference TRBV28 and TRBJ2-5, is DVKVTQSSRYLVKRTGEKVFLECVQDMDHENMFWYRQDPGLGLRLIYFSYDVKMKEKGDIPEGYSVSREKKERFSLILESASTNQTSMYLCASSFPPRGGSKTQYFGPGTRLLVL.

CDR3 sequence: CSARLIPSGISYNEQFF. The CDR3 bases are TGCAGTGCTAGACTAATCCCTTCGGGAATCTCCTACAATGAGCAGTTCTTC. V and J are TRBV20-1 and TRBJ2-1; D may be TRBD2 (5 bases). Trimming shortened V by 2 bases and J by 0 bases, and 17 bases separated the two germline ends. Germline V gene data show CDR1 as DFQATT and CDR2 as SNEGSKA (reference sequence). The CDR3 has 17 residues.

This clonotype appeared many times. The chain uses TRBV29-1 and TRBJ2-7; 8 bases map to TRBD2. CDR3 size: 12 residues. The germline V gene has CDR1 SQVTM and CDR2 ANQGSEA. The V gene end was trimmed by 4 bases and the J gene end by 6 bases; junction bases not matched to a gene: 5. The CDR3: CSVAGLAREQYF. In nucleotides, the CDR3 is TGCAGCGTTGCAGGACTAGCACGCGAGCAGTACTTC.

This clonotype was observed many times. The chain recombines TRBV6-1 with TRBJ1-5, with D unclear. Germline V gene sequence: CDR1 MNHNS, CDR2 SASEGT. This CDR3 spans 13 amino acids. V lost 5 bases, J lost 7 bases, and 12 bases lay in between. CDR3 sequence reads: CASSNALYQPQHF. For the CDR3, the DNA is TGTGCCAGCAGTAACGCATTATACCAGCCCCAGCATTTT.

V usage is TRBV14 and J usage is TRBJ2-7; D gene ambiguous. Deletions cut 4 bases from V and 0 bases from J, with 7 bases between. CDR1 is SGHDN and CDR2 is FVKESK in the germline V gene. This CDR3 has 13 residues. DNA for the CDR3: TGTGCCAGCAGCCGGGCCTACTCCTACGAGCAGTACTTC. Its translation: CASSRAYSYEQYF.

This clonotype was detected ten times or more. The chain carries TRBV24-1 and TRBJ2-5; D is unclear. CDR3 length equals 13 residues. Trimming left V 2 bases short and J 4 bases short, with 7 bases between. In germline, CDR1 is KGHDR, CDR2 SFDVKD. The CDR3 here is CATSDYGGETQYF. For the CDR3, the DNA is TGTGCCACCAGTGATTATGGCGGAGAGACCCAGTACTTC.

In its sample, this clonotype was seen many times. The gene calls are TRBV12-3 or TRBV12-4 and TRBJ2-1, with 11 bases matching TRBD2. The CDR3 is 18 residues long. The V and J ends lost 7 bases and 6 bases, in that order; junction bases with no gene match: 17. This CDR3 reads CASTTPRGSGRASNEQFF. The DNA for the CDR3 is TGTGCCAGCACCACCCCCCGGGGTAGCGGGAGGGCCAGCAATGAGCAGTTCTTC.

In this sample, this clonotype turned up many times. The rearrangement joins TRBV7-3 to TRBJ2-1, with a weak D call TRBD1 (6 bases). V was trimmed by 5 bases and J by 5 bases, leaving 16 bases between them. The germline V gene has CDR1 SGHTA and CDR2 FQGTGA. This CDR3 has 15 amino acids. The CDR3 spells CASSPGHATNNEQFF. CDR3 DNA: TGTGCCAGCAGCCCGGGACACGCGACTAACAATGAGCAGTTCTTC.

This clonotype came up many times. The chain carries TRBV12-3 or TRBV12-4 and TRBJ1-1; 11 nucleotides align to TRBD1. The junction had 14 bases not matched to a gene; V was cut back by 7 bases and J by 1 base. This CDR3 is 18 amino acids long. This CDR3 reads CASTPFRRTGGGNTEAFF. CDR3 nucleotide sequence: TGTGCCAGCACCCCTTTCCGTCGGACAGGGGGCGGGAACACTGAAGCTTTCTTT.

In its sample, this clonotype was seen many times. The chain employs TRBV18 and TRBJ1-2; maybe TRBD1 (5 bases). V was cut by 0 bases and J by 7 bases, with 12 bases left in between. Germline-derived CDR1 and CDR2 are KGHSH and LQKENI. The CDR3 contains 14 residues. CDR3 loop: CASSPPVGEPGYTF. The CDR3 DNA reads TGTGCCAGCTCACCACCCGTAGGGGAGCCTGGCTACACCTTC.

Only a few counts were recorded for this clonotype. This chain uses TRBV12-3 or TRBV12-4 with TRBJ2-7; no definite D call. Trimming took 0 bases from V and 3 from J, leaving 9 bases between them. This CDR3 contains 14 residues. The CDR3 DNA is TGTGCCAGCAGTTTAGCGGGGTGGCTCTACGAGCAGTACTTC. Translating gives CASSLAGWLYEQYF.

The rearrangement links TRBV5-6 to TRBJ1-1, with D possibly matching TRBD1 (6 bases). This CDR3 comprises 14 residues. CDR1 SGHDT and CDR2 YYEEEE come from the germline V gene. V was clipped by 0 bases and J by 6 bases, with 12 bases between them. Written as DNA, the CDR3 is TGTGCCAGCAGCTTGGTAACAGGGAGGGCTGAAGCTTTCTTT. Amino acids: CASSLVTGRAEAFF.

V gene TRBV6-1 combines with J gene TRBJ2-1; D might be TRBD2 (6 bases). Germline values: CDR1 MNHNS, CDR2 SASEGT. The CDR3 is 12 amino acids. Trimming took 7 bases from V and 9 from J, leaving 13 bases between them. For the CDR3, the DNA is TGTGCCAGCACCGAGACTAGGTTTGAGCAGTTCTTC. It specifies CASTETRFEQFF.

The table lists this clonotype with many counts. The chain is built from TRBV20-1 and TRBJ2-5, with D uncertain. Germline CDR1 is DFQATT and CDR2 is SNEGSKA (reference sequence). Trimming left V 1 base short and J 1 base short, with 1 base between. The length of the CDR3 is 11 residues. The CDR3 protein is CSARGQETQYF. CDR3 sequence (DNA): TGCAGTGCTAGAGGCCAAGAGACCCAGTACTTC.